The rows below give T cell receptor beta chains drawn from one sample of a study of preoperative IRX-2 immunotherapy in early breast cancer. Method: immunoSEQ multiplex PCR; TCRdb's copy keeps in-frame clones and lacks some. The sample shows some 42,000 clones, 82% of them seen only once. The sample was lymph node tissue, taken after IRX-2 immunotherapy. The receptors were gathered from a human donor with breast cancer. Each CDR3 is given with its conserved first and last residue. D genes are given only for firm matches. Only part of the rows carry a size: once, few, many, or a class if the clone is expanded.

TRBD1	NA	TRBJ1-1	TRBV18	TGTGCCAGCTCACCGGACAGGGTAAAAAACACTGAAGCTTTCTTT	CASSPDRVKNTEAFF
TRBD2	NA	TRBJ2-3	TRBV6-8	TGTGCCATCAAGGGCGGGGGACCACAAAATACGCAGTATTTT	CAIKGGGPQNTQYF
TRBD1	few	TRBJ1-6	TRBV11-3	TGTGCCAGCAGGGGACAGGGGAGTTCCTATAATTCACCCCTCCACTTT	CASRGQGSSYNSPLHF
NA	NA	TRBJ2-7	TRBV11-3	TGTGCCAGCAGCTTGCAGGGGTTCCTAGACGAGCAGTACTTC	CASSLQGFLDEQYF
TRBD2	NA	TRBJ2-7	TRBV28	TGTGCCAGCAGGTCCGGGGGGAGCTCCTACGAGCAGTACTTC	CASRSGGSSYEQYF
NA	once	TRBJ2-7	TRBV6-8	TGTGCCAGCAGTTACGAGCTAGGACAGACATACGAGCAGTACTTC	CASSYELGQTYEQYF
TRBD1	NA	TRBJ1-1	TRBV19	TGTGCCAGTAGACAGAGGACAGGGGGGACTGAAGCTTTCTTT	CASRQRTGGTEAFF
NA	NA	TRBJ1-1	TRBV28	TGTGCCAGCAGTTTAGTAGGGCTCGATTCTGAAGCTTTCTTT	CASSLVGLDSEAFF
NA	NA	TRBJ1-5	TRBV28	TGTGCCAGCAGTCCAGCGAGGGGAAGGAATCAGCCCCAGCATTTT	CASSPARGRNQPQHF
NA	NA	TRBJ1-2	TRBV1	TGCGCCAGCAGCTCGATGGGACAGGAGACTAACTATGGCTACACCTTC	CASSSMGQETNYGYTF
NA	NA	TRBJ2-3	TRBV19	TGTGCCAGTAGTGCCCAAACAGGGTCAGATACGCAGTATTTT	CASSAQTGSDTQYF
TRBD2	NA	TRBJ2-3	TRBV10-2	TGCGCCAGTTCCGGGGGACTAGTTTTAGATACGCAGTATTTT	CASSGGLVLDTQYF
TRBD1	NA	TRBJ1-5	TRBV9	TGTGCCAGCAGGTTACAGGGGGCACTCAATCAGCCCCAGCATTTT	CASRLQGALNQPQHF
NA	NA	TRBJ1-3	TRBV7-1	TGTGCCAGCAGCTCCGAAATTGGAAACACCATATATTTT	CASSSEIGNTIYF
NA	NA	TRBJ2-2	TRBV6-8	TGTGCCAGCAGTACCGGGACTGAGACCGGGGAGCTGTTTTTT	CASSTGTETGELFF
TRBD1	NA	TRBJ1-4	TRBV11-1	TGTGCCAGCAGCTTTACCAGGGGGCTCACTAATGAAAAACTGTTTTTT	CASSFTRGLTNEKLFF